In this sample, the clone carrying this TCR beta chain turned up many times. Its cognate antigen is unknown. Patients chosen for sequencing had CD8+CD57+ cells that had expanded, as shown by flow cytometry. Every patient presented with severe acquired aplastic anemia. The CDR3 has 15 residues. CDR1 MNHNS and CDR2 SASEGT come from the germline V gene. V gave up 1 base and J gave up 5 bases, with 12 bases separating them. The source of the sample is a study of CD8+CD57+ T cells in acquired aplastic anemia. Across the study: CD4+ and CD8+ cells, once sorted, gave DNA averaging roughly 3.4 ug. Findings of the study overall: The same twenty-nine CD8+ CDR3 sequences occurred in patients and in controls.

The template for TCR beta VDJ and CDR3 sequence profiling was genomic DNA. TCRdb passed the reads through MiXCR, listing each CDR3 protein once. This sample has fewer than 250,000 distinct CDR3 sequences; about half occur once, and the top ten carry 20%. The TCR sequence derives from a human donor with aplastic anemia. The chain couples TRBV6-1 to TRBJ1-5; D unclear. The material sequenced was sorted CD4+, CD8+, or CD8+CD57+ T cells (not recorded which) from PBMCs. The CDR3 sequence is CASSEGSGRHQPQHF. The CDR3 nucleotides are TGTGCCAGCAGTGAAGGGTCCGGCAGGCATCAGCCCCAGCATTTT.